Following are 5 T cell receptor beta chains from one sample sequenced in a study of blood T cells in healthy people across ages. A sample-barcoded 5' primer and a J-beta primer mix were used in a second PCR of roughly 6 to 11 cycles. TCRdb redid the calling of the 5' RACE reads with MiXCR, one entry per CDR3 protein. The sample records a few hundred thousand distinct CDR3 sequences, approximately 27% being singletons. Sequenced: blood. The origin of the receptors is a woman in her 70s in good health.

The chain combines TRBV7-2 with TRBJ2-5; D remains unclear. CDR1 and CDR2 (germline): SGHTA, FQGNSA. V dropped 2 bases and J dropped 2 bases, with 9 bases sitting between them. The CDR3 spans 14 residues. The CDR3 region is CASSLRALQETQYF. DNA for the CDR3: TGTGCCAGCAGCTTACGGGCTTTACAAGAGACCCAGTACTTC.

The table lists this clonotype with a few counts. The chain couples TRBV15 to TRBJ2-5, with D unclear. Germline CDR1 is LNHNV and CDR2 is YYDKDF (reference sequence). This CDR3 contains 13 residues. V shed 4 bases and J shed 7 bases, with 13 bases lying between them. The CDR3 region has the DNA TGTGCCACCAGCAAAAATGGGGAAGGGACCCAGTACTTC. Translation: CATSKNGEGTQYF.

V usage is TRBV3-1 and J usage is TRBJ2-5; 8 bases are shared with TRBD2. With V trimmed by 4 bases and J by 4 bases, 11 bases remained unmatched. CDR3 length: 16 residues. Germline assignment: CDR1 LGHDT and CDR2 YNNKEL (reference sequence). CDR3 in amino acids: CASSLNPSGSGETQYF. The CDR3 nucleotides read TGTGCCAGCAGCCTAAACCCTAGCGGGTCAGGAGAGACCCAGTACTTC.

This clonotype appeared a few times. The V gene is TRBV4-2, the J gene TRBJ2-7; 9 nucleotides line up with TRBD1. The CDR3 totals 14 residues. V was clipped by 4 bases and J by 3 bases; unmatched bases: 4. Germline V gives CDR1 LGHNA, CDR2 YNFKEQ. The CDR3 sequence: CASSPGQGDYEQYF. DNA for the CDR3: TGTGCCAGCAGCCCGGGACAGGGAGACTACGAGCAGTACTTC.

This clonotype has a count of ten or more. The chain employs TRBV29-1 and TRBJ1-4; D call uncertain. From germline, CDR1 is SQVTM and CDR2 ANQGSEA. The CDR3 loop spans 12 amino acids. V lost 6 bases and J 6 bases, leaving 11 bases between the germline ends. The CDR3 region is CSVMDGDEKLFF. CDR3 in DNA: TGCAGCGTGATGGACGGGGATGAAAAACTGTTTTTT.